This T cell receptor (beta chain) was identified in a study of siplizumab effects on memory and regulatory T cells. Method: immunoSEQ multiplex PCR; TCRdb's copy keeps in-frame clones and lacks some. The sample records 65,000 to 70,000 clones, approximately 88% being singletons. CDR1 is KGHSH and CDR2 is LQKENI in the germline V gene. The CDR3 totals 15 residues. The TCR comes from a human donor in good health. Sequenced input: Tregs sorted from blood. The genes are TRBV18 and TRBJ2-5; D might be TRBD2 (6 bases). With the DNA end fitting TRBJ2-7 better, the J assignment may be wrong. The CDR3 sequence: CASSPRGDGPYEQYF. The CDR3 DNA sequence: TGTGCCAGCTCACCACGGGGGGACGGGCCCTACGAGCAGTACTTC.